This TCR beta chain emerged from a study of blood T cell repertoires in COVID-19. The method was immunoSEQ multiplex PCR; TCRdb's version includes in-frame clones alone and lacks a portion of them. The sample holds about 280,000 clones, approximately 90% seen once. CDR1 is SGHTA, CDR2 FQGTGA, per germline. V shed 5 bases and J 1 base; nucleotides not matched to a gene: 1. CDR3 length equals 14 residues. This clone was observed a single time. Sequencing input: PBMCs or T cells enriched from blood (not recorded which). The rearrangement links TRBV7-3 to TRBJ2-3, with 9 bases aligning to TRBD1. This receptor was identified in a woman aged 30 to 39 with acute COVID-19. This CDR3 reads CASSRDRGTDTQYF. In DNA, the CDR3 is TGTGCCAGCAGCCGGGACAGGGGCACAGATACGCAGTATTTT.